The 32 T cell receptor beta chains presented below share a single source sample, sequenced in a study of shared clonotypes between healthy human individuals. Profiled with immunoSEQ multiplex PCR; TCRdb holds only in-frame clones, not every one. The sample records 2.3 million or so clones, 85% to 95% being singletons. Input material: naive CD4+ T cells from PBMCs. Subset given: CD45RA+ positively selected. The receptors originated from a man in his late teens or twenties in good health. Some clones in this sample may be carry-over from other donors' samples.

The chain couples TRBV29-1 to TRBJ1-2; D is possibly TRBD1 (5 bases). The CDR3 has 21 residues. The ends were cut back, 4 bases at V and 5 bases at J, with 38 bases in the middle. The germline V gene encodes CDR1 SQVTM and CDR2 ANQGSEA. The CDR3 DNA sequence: TGCAGCGTTGTGGGGGGAAAAGGGGACGGGGAAAGCCAGGCCACGCGATATGGCTACACCTTC. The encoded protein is CSVVGGKGDGESQATRYGYTF. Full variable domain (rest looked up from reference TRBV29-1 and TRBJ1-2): SAVISQKPSRDICQRGTSLTIQCQVDSQVTMMFWYRQQPGQSLTLIATANQGSEATYESGFVIDKFPISRPNLTFSTLTVSNMSPEDSSIYLCSVVGGKGDGESQATRYGYTFGSGTRLTVV.

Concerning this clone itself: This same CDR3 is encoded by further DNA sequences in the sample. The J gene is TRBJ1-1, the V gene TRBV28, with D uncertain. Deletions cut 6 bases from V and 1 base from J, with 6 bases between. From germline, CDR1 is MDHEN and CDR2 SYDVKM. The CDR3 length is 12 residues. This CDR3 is CASRGANTEAFF. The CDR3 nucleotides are TGTGCCAGCAGAGGAGCGAACACTGAAGCTTTCTTT.

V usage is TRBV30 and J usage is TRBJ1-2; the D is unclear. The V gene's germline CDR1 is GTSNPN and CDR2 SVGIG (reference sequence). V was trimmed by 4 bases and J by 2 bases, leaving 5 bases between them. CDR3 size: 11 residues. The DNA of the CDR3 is TGTGCCTGGAACCAGAACTATGGCTACACCTTC. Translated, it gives CAWNQNYGYTF.

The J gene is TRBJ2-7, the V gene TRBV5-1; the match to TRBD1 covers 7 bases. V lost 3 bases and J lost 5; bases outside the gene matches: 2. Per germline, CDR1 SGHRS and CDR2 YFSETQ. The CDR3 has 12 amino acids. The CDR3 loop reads CASSSGQDEQYF. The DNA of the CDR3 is TGCGCCAGCAGCTCCGGACAGGACGAGCAGTACTTC.

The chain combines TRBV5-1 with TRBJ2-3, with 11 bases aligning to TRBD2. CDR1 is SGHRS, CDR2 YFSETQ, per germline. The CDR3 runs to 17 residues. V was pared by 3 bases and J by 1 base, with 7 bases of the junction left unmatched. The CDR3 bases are TGCGCCAGCAGCTGGGGACCTAGCGGGAGGCGCACAGATACGCAGTATTTT. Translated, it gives CASSWGPSGRRTDTQYF.

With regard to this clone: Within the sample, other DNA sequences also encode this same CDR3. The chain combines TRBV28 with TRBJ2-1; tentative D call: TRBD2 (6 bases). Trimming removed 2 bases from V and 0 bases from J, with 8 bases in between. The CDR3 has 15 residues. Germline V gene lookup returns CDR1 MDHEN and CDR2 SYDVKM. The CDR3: CASSLGGPSYNEQFF. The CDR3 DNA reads TGTGCCAGCAGTTTAGGAGGGCCCTCCTACAATGAGCAGTTCTTC. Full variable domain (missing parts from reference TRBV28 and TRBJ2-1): DVKVTQSSRYLVKRTGEKVFLECVQDMDHENMFWYRQDPGLGLRLIYFSYDVKMKEKGDIPEGYSVSREKKERFSLILESASTNQTSMYLCASSLGGPSYNEQFFGPGTRLTVL.

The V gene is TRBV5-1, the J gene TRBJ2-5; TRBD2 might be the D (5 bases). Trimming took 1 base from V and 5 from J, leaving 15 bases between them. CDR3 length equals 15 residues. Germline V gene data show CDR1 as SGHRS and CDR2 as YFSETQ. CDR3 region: CASSLIIGGGETQYF. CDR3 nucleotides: TGCGCCAGCAGCTTGATCATCGGCGGCGGGGAGACCCAGTACTTC.

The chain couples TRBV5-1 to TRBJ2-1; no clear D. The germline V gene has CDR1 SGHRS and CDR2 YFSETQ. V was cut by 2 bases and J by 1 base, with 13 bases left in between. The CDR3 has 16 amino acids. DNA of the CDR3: TGCGCCAGCAGCTTAATGTTCGGAGAATCCTACAATGAGCAGTTCTTC. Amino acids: CASSLMFGESYNEQFF.

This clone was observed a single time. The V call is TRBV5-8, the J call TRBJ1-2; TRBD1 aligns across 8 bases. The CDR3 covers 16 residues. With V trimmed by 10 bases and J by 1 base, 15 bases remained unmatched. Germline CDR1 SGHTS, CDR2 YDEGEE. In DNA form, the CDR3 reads TGTGCCGGATCCCCCGGACAGGGCCGGGGTAACTATGGCTACACCTTC. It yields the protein CAGSPGQGRGNYGYTF.

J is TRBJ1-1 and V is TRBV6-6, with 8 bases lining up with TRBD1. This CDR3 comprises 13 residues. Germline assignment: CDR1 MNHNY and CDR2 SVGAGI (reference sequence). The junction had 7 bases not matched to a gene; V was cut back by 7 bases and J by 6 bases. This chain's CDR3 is CASMGATGAEAFF. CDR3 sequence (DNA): TGTGCCAGCATGGGAGCGACAGGGGCTGAAGCTTTCTTT.

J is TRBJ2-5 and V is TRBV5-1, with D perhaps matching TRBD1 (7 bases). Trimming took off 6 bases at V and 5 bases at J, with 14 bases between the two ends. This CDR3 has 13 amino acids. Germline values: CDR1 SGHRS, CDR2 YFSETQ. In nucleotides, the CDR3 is TGCGCCAGCAAGGAGGGGGCGGATGAGACCCAGTACTTC. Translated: CASKEGADETQYF.

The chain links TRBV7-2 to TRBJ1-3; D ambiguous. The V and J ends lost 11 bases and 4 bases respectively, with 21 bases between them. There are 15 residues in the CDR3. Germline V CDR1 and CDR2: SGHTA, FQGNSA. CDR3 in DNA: TGTGCCTCCGCCCCGGATAATGAAGGAGGAAACACCATATATTTT. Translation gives CASAPDNEGGNTIYF.

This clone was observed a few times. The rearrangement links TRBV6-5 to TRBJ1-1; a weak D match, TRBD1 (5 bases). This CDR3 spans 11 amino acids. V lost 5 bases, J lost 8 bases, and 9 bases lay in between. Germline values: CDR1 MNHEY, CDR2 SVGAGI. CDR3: CASSTRQEAFF. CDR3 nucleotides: TGTGCCAGCAGTACCAGACAGGAAGCTTTCTTT.

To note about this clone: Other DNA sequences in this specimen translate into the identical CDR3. Here the CDR3 DNA reads TGTGCCAGCAGCGTAGGGACAGCTAACACTGAAGCTTTCTTT. It codes for CASSVGTANTEAFF. The J gene is TRBJ1-1, the V gene TRBV9, with a weak D call TRBD1 (6 bases). With 0 bases removed from V and 2 bases from J, the gap between germline ends came to 8 bases. This CDR3 comprises 14 residues. Germline V gene sequence: CDR1 SGDLS, CDR2 YYNGEE.

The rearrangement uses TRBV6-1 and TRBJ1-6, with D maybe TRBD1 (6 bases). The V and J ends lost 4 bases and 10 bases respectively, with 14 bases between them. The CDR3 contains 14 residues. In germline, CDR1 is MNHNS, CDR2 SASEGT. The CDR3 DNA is TGTGCCAGCAGTGTGGACAGAGACGGCTCACCCCTCCACTTT. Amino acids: CASSVDRDGSPLHF.

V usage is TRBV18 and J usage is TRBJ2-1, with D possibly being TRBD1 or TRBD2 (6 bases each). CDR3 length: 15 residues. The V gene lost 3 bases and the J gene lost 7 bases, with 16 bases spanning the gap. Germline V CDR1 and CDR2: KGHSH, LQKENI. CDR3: CASSPAGRGANEQFF. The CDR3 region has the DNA TGTGCCAGCTCACCGGCGGGAAGGGGGGCTAATGAGCAGTTCTTC.

The CDR3, as DNA: TGCGCCAGCAGCTTGGTTCCCACCTCTAACTATGGCTACACCTTC. Protein: CASSLVPTSNYGYTF. J is TRBJ1-2 and V is TRBV5-1; D unclear. Germline V gene lookup returns CDR1 SGHRS and CDR2 YFSETQ. The CDR3 consists of 15 residues. The V gene lost 0 bases and the J gene lost 0 bases, with 9 bases spanning the gap.

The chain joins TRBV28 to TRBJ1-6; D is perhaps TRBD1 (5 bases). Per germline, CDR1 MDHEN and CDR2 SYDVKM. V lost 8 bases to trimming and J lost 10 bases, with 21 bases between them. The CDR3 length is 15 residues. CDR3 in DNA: TGTGCCAGCCTCCCCTTCCTCCGGGAGGGGTCACCCCTCCACTTT. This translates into CASLPFLREGSPLHF.

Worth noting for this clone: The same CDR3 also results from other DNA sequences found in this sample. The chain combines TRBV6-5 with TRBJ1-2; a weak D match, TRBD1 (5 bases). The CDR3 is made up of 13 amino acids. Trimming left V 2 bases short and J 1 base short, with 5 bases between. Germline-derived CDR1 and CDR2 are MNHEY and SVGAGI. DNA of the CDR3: TGTGCCAGCAGTTACGACAGTAACTATGGCTACACCTTC. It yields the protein CASSYDSNYGYTF.

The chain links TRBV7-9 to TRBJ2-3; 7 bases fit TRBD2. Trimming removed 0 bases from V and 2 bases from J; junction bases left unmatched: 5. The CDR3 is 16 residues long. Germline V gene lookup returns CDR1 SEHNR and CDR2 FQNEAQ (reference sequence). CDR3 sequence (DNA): TGTGCCAGCAGCTTAGCGGCTAGCGGCCCCACAGATACGCAGTATTTT. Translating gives CASSLAASGPTDTQYF. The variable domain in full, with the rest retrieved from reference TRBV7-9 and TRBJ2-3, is DTGVSQNPRHKITKRGQNVTFRCDPISEHNRLYWYRQTLGQGPEFLTYFQNEAQLEKSRLLSDRFSAERPKGSFSTLEIQRTEQGDSAMYLCASSLAASGPTDTQYFGPGTRLTVL.

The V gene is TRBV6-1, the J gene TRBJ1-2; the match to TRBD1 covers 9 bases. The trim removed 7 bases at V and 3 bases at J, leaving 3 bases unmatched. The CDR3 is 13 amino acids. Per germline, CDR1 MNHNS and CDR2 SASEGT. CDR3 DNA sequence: TGTGCCAGCACGACAGGGGGTGACTATGGCTACACCTTC. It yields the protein CASTTGGDYGYTF.

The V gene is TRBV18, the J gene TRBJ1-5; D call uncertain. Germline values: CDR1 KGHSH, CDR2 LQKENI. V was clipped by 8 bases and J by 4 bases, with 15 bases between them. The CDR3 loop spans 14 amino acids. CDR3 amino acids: CASAPRQLNQPQHF. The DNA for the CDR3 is TGTGCCAGCGCCCCGAGGCAGTTGAATCAGCCCCAGCATTTT.

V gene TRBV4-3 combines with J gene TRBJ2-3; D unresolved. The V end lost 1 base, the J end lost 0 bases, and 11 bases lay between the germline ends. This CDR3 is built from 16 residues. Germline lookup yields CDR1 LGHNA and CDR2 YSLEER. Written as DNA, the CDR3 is TGCGCCAGCAGCCAAGTCGACCAAGCAAGCACAGATACGCAGTATTTT. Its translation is CASSQVDQASTDTQYF.

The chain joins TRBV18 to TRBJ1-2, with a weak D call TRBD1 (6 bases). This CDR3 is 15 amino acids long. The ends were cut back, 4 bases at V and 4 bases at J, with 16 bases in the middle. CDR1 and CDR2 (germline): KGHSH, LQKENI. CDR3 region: CASSLEGGTGYGYTF. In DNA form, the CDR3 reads TGTGCCAGCTCACTGGAAGGGGGGACGGGCTATGGCTACACCTTC.

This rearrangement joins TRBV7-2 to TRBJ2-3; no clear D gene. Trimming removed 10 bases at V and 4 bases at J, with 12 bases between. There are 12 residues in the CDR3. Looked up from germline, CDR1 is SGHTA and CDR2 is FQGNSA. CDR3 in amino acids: CANSVPPDTQYF. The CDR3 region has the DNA TGTGCCAACTCGGTCCCCCCAGATACGCAGTATTTT.

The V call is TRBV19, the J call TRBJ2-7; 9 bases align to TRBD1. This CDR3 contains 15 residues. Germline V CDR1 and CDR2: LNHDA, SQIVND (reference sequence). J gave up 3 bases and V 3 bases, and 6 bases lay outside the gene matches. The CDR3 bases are TGTGCCAGTAGTATGGCGGGACAGGGAGGCTACGAGCAGTACTTC. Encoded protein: CASSMAGQGGYEQYF.

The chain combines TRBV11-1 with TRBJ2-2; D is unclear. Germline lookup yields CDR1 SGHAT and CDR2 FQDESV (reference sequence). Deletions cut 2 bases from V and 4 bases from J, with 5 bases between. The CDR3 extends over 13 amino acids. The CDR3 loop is CASSLQVTGELFF. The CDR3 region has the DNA TGTGCCAGCAGCTTACAGGTCACCGGGGAGCTGTTTTTT.

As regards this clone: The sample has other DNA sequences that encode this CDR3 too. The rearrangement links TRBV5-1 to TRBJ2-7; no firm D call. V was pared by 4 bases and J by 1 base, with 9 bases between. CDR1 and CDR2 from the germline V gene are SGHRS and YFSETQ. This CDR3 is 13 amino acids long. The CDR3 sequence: CASSLTPSYEQYF. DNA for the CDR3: TGCGCCAGCAGCCTGACTCCTTCCTACGAGCAGTACTTC.

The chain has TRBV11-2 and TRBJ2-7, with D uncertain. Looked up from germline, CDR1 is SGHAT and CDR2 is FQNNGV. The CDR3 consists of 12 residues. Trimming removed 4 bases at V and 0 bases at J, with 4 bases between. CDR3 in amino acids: CASSSASYEQYF. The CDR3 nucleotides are TGTGCCAGCAGCTCCGCCTCCTACGAGCAGTACTTC.

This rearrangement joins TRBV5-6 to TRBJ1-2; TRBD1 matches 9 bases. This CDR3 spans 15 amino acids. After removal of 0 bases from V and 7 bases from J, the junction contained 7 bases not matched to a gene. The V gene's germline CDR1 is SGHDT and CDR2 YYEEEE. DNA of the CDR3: TGTGCCAGCAGCTTGGGGGACAGGGCCCTTGGTGGCTACACCTTC. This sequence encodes CASSLGDRALGGYTF. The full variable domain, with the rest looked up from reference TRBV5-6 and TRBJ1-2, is DAGVTQSPTHLIKTRGQQVTLRCSPKSGHDTVSWYQQALGQGPQFIFQYYEEEERQRGNFPDRFSGHQFPNYSSELNVNALLLGDSALYLCASSLGDRALGGYTFGSGTRLTVV.

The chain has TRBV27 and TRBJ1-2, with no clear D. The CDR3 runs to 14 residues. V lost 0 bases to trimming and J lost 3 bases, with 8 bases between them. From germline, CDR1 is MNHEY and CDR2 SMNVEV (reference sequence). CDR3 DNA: TGTGCCAGCAGTTTATCTGCGGGCTACTATGGCTACACCTTC. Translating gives CASSLSAGYYGYTF.

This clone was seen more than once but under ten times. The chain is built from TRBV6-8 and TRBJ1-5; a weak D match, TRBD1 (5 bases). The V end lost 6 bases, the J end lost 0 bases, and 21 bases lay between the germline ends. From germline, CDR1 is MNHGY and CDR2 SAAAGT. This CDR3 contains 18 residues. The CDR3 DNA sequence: TGTGCCAGCAGCACGAGGGTGGCAGGGACGTATAGCAATCAGCCCCAGCATTTT. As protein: CASSTRVAGTYSNQPQHF.